The present entry profiles one T cell receptor (beta chain) with its context. The antigen is unknown. Looked up from germline, CDR1 is GTSNPN and CDR2 is SVGIG (reference sequence). The length of the CDR3 is 14 residues. The V and J ends lost 4 bases and 4 bases, in that order; junction bases with no gene match: 9. The entry originates in a study of a mutant IDH1 vaccine in newly diagnosed glioma. The time point is: week 5, during vaccination. All doses held 300 ug of mutant IDH1 20-mer peptide, with topical imiquimod. Some clones are missing from TCRdb's copy, which holds only in-frame ones; the method was immunoSEQ multiplex PCR. The sample yields around 49,000 clones, about 77% seen once.

Material: PBMCs, obtained from a glioma patient whose treatment included an IDH1 peptide vaccine. The V gene is TRBV30, the J gene TRBJ1-2, with 7 bases that match TRBD1. This receptor was obtained from a man in his fifties with glioma. This CDR3 reads CAWMPPGQPYGYTF. CDR3 nucleotide sequence: TGTGCCTGGATGCCGCCGGGACAGCCCTATGGCTACACCTTC.